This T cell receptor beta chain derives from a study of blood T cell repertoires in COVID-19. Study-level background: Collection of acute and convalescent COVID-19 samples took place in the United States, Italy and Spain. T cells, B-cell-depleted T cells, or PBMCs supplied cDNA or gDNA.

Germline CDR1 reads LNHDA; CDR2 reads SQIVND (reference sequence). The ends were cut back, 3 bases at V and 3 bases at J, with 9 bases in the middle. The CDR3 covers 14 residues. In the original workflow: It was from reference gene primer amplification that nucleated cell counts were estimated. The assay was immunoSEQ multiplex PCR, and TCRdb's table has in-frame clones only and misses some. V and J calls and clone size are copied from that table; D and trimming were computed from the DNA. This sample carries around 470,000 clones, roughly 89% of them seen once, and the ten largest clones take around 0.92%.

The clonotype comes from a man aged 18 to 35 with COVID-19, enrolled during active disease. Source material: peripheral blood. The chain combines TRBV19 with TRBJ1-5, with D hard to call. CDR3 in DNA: TGTGCCAGTAGTATGGCAGATAACAATCAGCCCCAGCATTTT. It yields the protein CASSMADNNQPQHF.